This TCR beta chain stems from a study of cytomegalovirus exposure and HLA in healthy donors. Whole-study results and caveats: Per published accounts, TCR beta sequences correctly predicted the HLA-A and HLA-B alleles of most subjects. In an earlier analysis, productive rearrangement rates for most beta V segments clustered near 87% or 30%.

Both 60 Vbeta primers and 13 Jbeta primers went into the PCR. Only in-frame clones appear in the TCRdb table, and some are missing; sequencing was by immunoSEQ multiplex PCR. The table records 120,000 to 150,000 clones, around 80% of them present only once. Details on this clone: Its antigen is still unknown.

Donors in the study were healthy people who gave bone marrow. The sequencing input was PBMCs. The receptor's source is a man aged 40-49 years in good health and CMV-seronegative.

The CDR3 DNA follows: TGTGCCAGCAGCCAGAACAGGGGTGGCTATGGCTACACCTTC. Protein: CASSQNRGGYGYTF. V gene TRBV5-4 combines with J gene TRBJ1-2, with TRBD1 matching 7 bases. This CDR3 is 14 amino acids long. The trim removed 4 bases at V and 4 bases at J, leaving 7 bases unmatched. The germline V gene has CDR1 SGHNT and CDR2 YYREEE (reference sequence).